The clone carrying this T cell receptor beta chain occurred a few times. The antigen is undetermined. The record originates from a study of T cell responses to AZD1222 COVID-19 vaccine. The overall study: Second-dose intervals near 4 or 12 weeks were combined. Points from the study as a whole: Baseline serology detected seropositivity in only six or seven AZD1222 recipients. Donors skewed white British and female; clonal diversity was possibly underestimated.

There are 15 residues in the CDR3. The germline V and J ends were trimmed by 5 bases and 5 bases, with 18 bases remaining between them. Germline CDR1 ENHRY, CDR2 SYGVKD. Clones were read by immunoSEQ multiplex PCR, and TCRdb kept only the in-frame ones, dropping some. Of about 150,000 clones in the sample, approximately 88% were seen once. Sample: peripheral blood, taken on day 0 of AZD1222 vaccination. The rearrangement uses TRBV10-3 and TRBJ1-2, with D hard to call. The origin of this receptor is an adult in good health. CDR3 bases: TGTGCCATCAGTACGGGATCTCGGTCAGCGTATGGCTACACCTTC. Translation: CAISTGSRSAYGYTF.